A selection of T cell receptor beta chains follows, all from one sample in a study of post-analysis software for immune sequencing data. Each CDR3 protein gets one entry after TCRdb re-called the PCR reads with MiXCR. The repertoire holds approximately 690,000 distinct CDR3 sequences, with 59% as singletons. Sequencing was carried out using blood. The receptors derive from a girl aged 2 to 9 with multiple sclerosis. Both conserved end residues are part of each CDR3. Fields, in order: D gene, J gene, CDR3 length, clone size, V gene, CDR3 DNA, CDR3 protein. The D gene is left open where the match is weak. Clone sizes are given selectively: once, few, many, or a class where the clone is expanded.

d_gene: -; j_gene: TRBJ2-3; len: 12; abundance: -; v_gene: TRBV10-3; CDR3nt: TGTGCCATCGAGGGAGACGCAGATACGCAGTATTTT; CDR3aa: CAIEGDADTQYF
d_gene: -; j_gene: TRBJ2-3; len: 17; abundance: few; v_gene: TRBV5-8; CDR3nt: TGTGCCAGCAGCTTGGATGGTGTCACCCACGGCGCAGATACGCAGTATTTT; CDR3aa: CASSLDGVTHGADTQYF
d_gene: TRBD2; j_gene: TRBJ2-1; len: 15; abundance: -; v_gene: TRBV6-2/TRBV6-3; CDR3nt: TGTGCCAGCAGCCCGGCCTGGACTAGGGTATATGAGCAGTTCTTC; CDR3aa: CASSPAWTRVYEQFF
d_gene: -; j_gene: TRBJ2-1; len: 14; abundance: -; v_gene: TRBV5-1; CDR3nt: TGCGCCAGCAGCTTGGGCAGGACCAACAATGAGCAGTTCTTC; CDR3aa: CASSLGRTNNEQFF
d_gene: TRBD1; j_gene: TRBJ2-3; len: 16; abundance: few; v_gene: TRBV9; CDR3nt: TGTGCCAGCAGCGAGAGGGACAGGCGAGGGGCAGATACGCAGTATTTT; CDR3aa: CASSERDRRGADTQYF
d_gene: -; j_gene: TRBJ2-3; len: 14; abundance: -; v_gene: TRBV11-2; CDR3nt: TGTGCCAGCAGCTTGGACGTTCCCACAGATACGCAGTATTTT; CDR3aa: CASSLDVPTDTQYF
d_gene: -; j_gene: TRBJ2-4; len: 14; abundance: -; v_gene: TRBV12-5; CDR3nt: TGTGCTAGTGGTTTGGTAATTAAGCAGGGCCTTCAGTACTTC; CDR3aa: CASGLVIKQGLQYF
d_gene: TRBD2; j_gene: TRBJ2-1; len: 16; abundance: -; v_gene: TRBV6-1; CDR3nt: TGTGCCAGCGCCACTAGCGGGAGATCCTCCTACAATGAGCAGTTCTTC; CDR3aa: CASATSGRSSYNEQFF
d_gene: -; j_gene: TRBJ2-7; len: 14; abundance: -; v_gene: TRBV7-2; CDR3nt: TGTGCCAGCAGCTTAGGTCTCAGGAGTTACGAGCAGTACTTC; CDR3aa: CASSLGLRSYEQYF
d_gene: -; j_gene: TRBJ2-2; len: 13; abundance: few; v_gene: TRBV29-1; CDR3nt: TGCAGCGTGGTAACAGCGAACACCGGGGAGCTGTTTTTT; CDR3aa: CSVVTANTGELFF
d_gene: -; j_gene: TRBJ2-7; len: 16; abundance: -; v_gene: TRBV19; CDR3nt: TGTGCCAGTAGTATAGGAGCTGAGGGAAGCTCCTACGAGCAGTACTTC; CDR3aa: CASSIGAEGSSYEQYF
d_gene: TRBD1; j_gene: TRBJ2-3; len: 15; abundance: -; v_gene: TRBV7-9; CDR3nt: TGTGCCAGCAGCTTGATAACAGGGGGCACAGATACGCAGTATTTT; CDR3aa: CASSLITGGTDTQYF
d_gene: TRBD2; j_gene: TRBJ2-3; len: 16; abundance: -; v_gene: TRBV6-2/TRBV6-3; CDR3nt: TGTGCCAGCAGTTACCGGGCAGCGGGGGGCACAGATACGCAGTATTTT; CDR3aa: CASSYRAAGGTDTQYF
d_gene: TRBD2; j_gene: TRBJ2-1; len: 18; abundance: -; v_gene: TRBV4-1; CDR3nt: TGCGCCAGCAGCCAAGAGAGGACTAGCGGGACCTCCTACAATGAGCAGTTCTTC; CDR3aa: CASSQERTSGTSYNEQFF
d_gene: TRBD1; j_gene: TRBJ2-1; len: 14; abundance: -; v_gene: TRBV29-1; CDR3nt: TGCAGCGTTGATCCGGGACAGGGGTACAATGAGCAGTTCTTC; CDR3aa: CSVDPGQGYNEQFF
d_gene: -; j_gene: TRBJ2-1; len: 18; abundance: -; v_gene: TRBV5-8; CDR3nt: TGTGCCAGCAGCTTTGGCAGTTTACGGGGGAGAACTTACAATGAGCAGTTCTTC; CDR3aa: CASSFGSLRGRTYNEQFF
d_gene: -; j_gene: TRBJ1-2; len: 14; abundance: few; v_gene: TRBV20-1; CDR3nt: TGCAGTGCTAGCTCCACGGACGGAATCTATGGCTACACCTTC; CDR3aa: CSASSTDGIYGYTF
d_gene: -; j_gene: TRBJ2-7; len: 20; abundance: -; v_gene: TRBV12-3/TRBV12-4; CDR3nt: TGTGCCAGCAGCCTTCTCCTCCCCTTGTCAGGGAGAGAAGATAAGTACGAGCAGTACTTC; CDR3aa: CASSLLLPLSGREDKYEQYF
d_gene: TRBD1; j_gene: TRBJ1-1; len: 12; abundance: -; v_gene: TRBV20-1; CDR3nt: TGCAGTGCCTACAGGGGTGGCACTGAAGCTTTCTTT; CDR3aa: CSAYRGGTEAFF
d_gene: TRBD1; j_gene: TRBJ2-3; len: 15; abundance: -; v_gene: TRBV7-2; CDR3nt: TGTGCCAGCAGCGCTGACAGGGGGACCACAGATACGCAGTGTTTT; CDR3aa: CASSADRGTTDTQCF
d_gene: -; j_gene: TRBJ2-6; len: 15; abundance: few; v_gene: TRBV6-5; CDR3nt: TGTGCCAGCAGTTTGGCAGGGCCTGGGGCCAACATCCTGACTTTC; CDR3aa: CASSLAGPGANILTF
d_gene: -; j_gene: TRBJ1-5; len: 14; abundance: -; v_gene: TRBV27; CDR3nt: TGTGCCAGCGGTCATGCCGGGCGTAATCAGCCCCAGCATTTT; CDR3aa: CASGHAGRNQPQHF
d_gene: TRBD1; j_gene: TRBJ1-3; len: 14; abundance: -; v_gene: TRBV12-3/TRBV12-4; CDR3nt: TGTGCCAGCGACAGGGAGAACTCTGGAAACACCATATATTTT; CDR3aa: CASDRENSGNTIYF
d_gene: TRBD1; j_gene: TRBJ1-2; len: 14; abundance: -; v_gene: TRBV27; CDR3nt: TGTGCCAGCAGGACAGGGGGCCCTTCGTGGGGCTACACCTTC; CDR3aa: CASRTGGPSWGYTF
d_gene: -; j_gene: TRBJ1-1; len: 14; abundance: -; v_gene: TRBV29-1; CDR3nt: TGCAGCGTGAGTCCTAGGGCTCAGAACACTGAAGCTTTCTTT; CDR3aa: CSVSPRAQNTEAFF